Described below is a single T cell receptor (beta chain) sequence and its context. Its antigen is currently unknown. This entry is derived from a study of CD8 T cell repertoires and HIV-1 epitope variants. Study-level information: The baseline condition was 1M T cells left uncultured.

Germline CDR1 SGHNT, CDR2 YYREEE (reference sequence). Germline trimming cut 4 bases from V and 2 bases from J; bases unmatched to any gene: 15. The length of the CDR3 is 17 residues. Survey-depth immunoSEQ sequencing covered TCR beta CDR3 regions. The assay was immunoSEQ multiplex PCR, and TCRdb's table has in-frame clones only and misses some. The table lists thousands of clones, 60% to 70% of them singletons, with around two fifths in the top ten. Study-wide points: Fewer than ten TCR beta clonotypes were antigen-specific, 5 to 7 apparently recognizing autologous or escape variants. The TAALDMSHF plasma variant had no responses, unlike KF9 (about 5 clonotypes) and HW9 (one).

The V call is TRBV5-4, the J call TRBJ2-7; 7 bases align to TRBD2. Sample: cultured CD8+ T cells derived from PBMCs. This sequence originates from a male donor with HIV. The CDR3 spells CASSRFSITGGTYEQYF. The CDR3 DNA reads TGTGCCAGCAGCCGATTTTCTATTACGGGGGGTACCTACGAGCAGTACTTC.